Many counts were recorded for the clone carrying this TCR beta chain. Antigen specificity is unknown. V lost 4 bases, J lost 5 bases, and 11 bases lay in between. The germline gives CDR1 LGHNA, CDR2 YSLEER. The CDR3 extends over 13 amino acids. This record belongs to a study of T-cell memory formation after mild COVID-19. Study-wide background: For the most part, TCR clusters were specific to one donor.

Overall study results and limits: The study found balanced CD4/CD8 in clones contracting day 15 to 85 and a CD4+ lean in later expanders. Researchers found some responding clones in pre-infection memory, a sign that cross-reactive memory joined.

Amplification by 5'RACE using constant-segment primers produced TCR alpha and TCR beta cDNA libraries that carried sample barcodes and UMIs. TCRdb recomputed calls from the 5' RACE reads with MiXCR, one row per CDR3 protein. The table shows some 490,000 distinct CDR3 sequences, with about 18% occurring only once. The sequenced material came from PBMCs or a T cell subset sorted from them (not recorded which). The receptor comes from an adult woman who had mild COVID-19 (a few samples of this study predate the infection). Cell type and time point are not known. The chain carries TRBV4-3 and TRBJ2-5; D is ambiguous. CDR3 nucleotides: TGCGCCAGCAGCCCCCGGACCGGGGAGACCCAGTACTTC. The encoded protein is CASSPRTGETQYF.